This TCR beta chain appears in the sequencing data of a study of T cell changes during pregnancy in multiple sclerosis. Germline CDR1 and CDR2: KGHSH and LQKENI. V gave up 1 base and J gave up 5 bases; unmatched junction bases: 7. CDR3 length equals 16 residues. Libraries were prepared by immunoSEQ multiplex PCR; TCRdb keeps only in-frame clonotypes and omits some of them. This table holds about 110,000 clones, around 90% found once. Sequencing was performed on peripheral blood, taken before pregnancy. The chain recombines TRBV18 with TRBJ2-3, with 9 bases fitting TRBD1. This TCR was sampled from a female donor with multiple sclerosis, enrolled in a pregnancy study. In DNA form, the CDR3 reads TGTGCCAGCTCACCACAAGGACAGGGGATGGTAGATACGCAGTATTTT. Translating it yields CASSPQGQGMVDTQYF.